Presented here are 26 T cell receptor beta chains from one specimen sequenced in a study of shared clonotypes between healthy human individuals. Assay: immunoSEQ multiplex PCR; the TCRdb copy retains only in-frame clones and omits some. The data show over 2 million clones, with roughly 90% seen just once and 0.3% to 0.45% held by the top ten. Sequences were obtained from naive CD4+ T cells from PBMCs. The sample's subset: CD45RA+ positively selected. The receptor set was obtained from a man younger than 35 in good health. Some clones in this sample may be carry-over from other donors' samples.

The V gene is TRBV5-4, the J gene TRBJ2-3; D gene ambiguous. The germline V gene has CDR1 SGHNT and CDR2 YYREEE (reference sequence). With 2 bases removed from V and 2 bases from J, the gap between germline ends came to 9 bases. CDR3 size: 14 residues. CDR3 protein: CASSFDRFTDTQYF. CDR3 coding DNA: TGTGCCAGCAGCTTCGACCGATTCACAGATACGCAGTATTTT.

V usage is TRBV9 and J usage is TRBJ2-3, with D perhaps TRBD1 (6 bases). Germline V lookup: CDR1 SGDLS, CDR2 YYNGEE. Trimming took off 4 bases at V and 1 base at J, with 16 bases between the two ends. This CDR3 comprises 16 residues. The CDR3 loop reads CASSPLQGKGTDTQYF. CDR3 coding DNA: TGTGCCAGCAGCCCCCTACAGGGTAAGGGCACAGATACGCAGTATTTT.

The chain is built from TRBV5-1 and TRBJ2-7; D is unclear. The germline V gene encodes CDR1 SGHRS and CDR2 YFSETQ. This CDR3 contains 18 residues. The ends were cut back, 7 bases at V and 0 bases at J, with 26 bases in the middle. CDR3: CASGASIGQPAGSYEQYF. CDR3 bases: TGCGCCAGCGGCGCTTCTATTGGTCAACCCGCCGGCTCCTACGAGCAGTACTTC. Variable domain in full (rest from reference TRBV5-1 and TRBJ2-7): KAGVTQTPRYLIKTRGQQVTLSCSPISGHRSVSWYQQTPGQGLQFLFEYFSETQRNKGNFPGRFSGRQFSNSRSEMNVSTLELGDSALYLCASGASIGQPAGSYEQYFGPGTRLTVT.

V usage is TRBV28 and J usage is TRBJ2-1; perhaps TRBD1 as D (5 bases). The CDR3 loop spans 13 amino acids. V lost 5 bases, J lost 8 bases, and 13 bases lay in between. The germline V gene has CDR1 MDHEN and CDR2 SYDVKM. DNA for the CDR3: TGTGCCAGCAGTCTCCCAGGGCACTATGAGCAGTTCTTC. This gives the protein CASSLPGHYEQFF.

Worth noting for this clone: This sample includes further DNA sequences coding for the same CDR3. This chain links TRBV18 with TRBJ1-4; unclear D gene. The CDR3 extends over 13 amino acids. Deletions cut 2 bases from V and 8 bases from J, with 9 bases between. Germline V gene data show CDR1 as KGHSH and CDR2 as LQKENI. The CDR3 coding sequence is TGTGCCAGCTCACCAGGAACGGGGGAAAAACTGTTTTTT. Protein product: CASSPGTGEKLFF.

This clone showed up just a few times. J is TRBJ1-1 and V is TRBV10-3, with 7 bases matching TRBD1. V gave up 6 bases and J gave up 1 base; unmatched junction bases: 8. The germline gives CDR1 ENHRY, CDR2 SYGVKD. The CDR3 contains 15 residues. As DNA, the CDR3 is TGTGCCATCAGAAAGACAGGGATGCCGAACACTGAAGCTTTCTTT. Protein product: CAIRKTGMPNTEAFF.

The chain employs TRBV27 and TRBJ2-2; D remains unclear. The CDR3 has 14 residues. Trimming took off 2 bases at V and 1 base at J, with 5 bases between the two ends. The germline V gene encodes CDR1 MNHEY and CDR2 SMNVEV (reference sequence). The CDR3 here is CASSLKQNTGELFF. In nucleotides, the CDR3 is TGTGCCAGCAGTTTAAAACAGAACACCGGGGAGCTGTTTTTT.

The rearrangement uses TRBV28 and TRBJ2-5, with 9 bases identical to TRBD2. V lost 7 bases to trimming and J lost 2 bases; unmatched junction nucleotides: 2. CDR1 and CDR2 from the germline V gene are MDHEN and SYDVKM. The length of the CDR3 is 13 residues. The CDR3: CASTSGAQETQYF. CDR3 DNA: TGTGCCAGCACTAGCGGGGCTCAAGAGACCCAGTACTTC.

The CDR3 loop is CASSSLTTTYNEQFF. DNA of the CDR3: TGTGCCAGCAGCTCCTTGACAACCACCTACAATGAGCAGTTCTTC. This rearrangement joins TRBV7-3 to TRBJ2-1; no firm D call. The CDR3 covers 15 residues. Trimming pared 4 bases from V and 2 bases from J, leaving 12 bases between. The germline V gene encodes CDR1 SGHTA and CDR2 FQGTGA.

The chain is built from TRBV18 and TRBJ2-2; 10 bases are shared with TRBD1. Germline trimming cut 5 bases from V and 2 bases from J; bases unmatched to any gene: 2. The CDR3 contains 15 residues. Germline-derived CDR1 and CDR2 are KGHSH and LQKENI. In DNA form, the CDR3 reads TGTGCCAGCTCAAGGACAGGGGGAAACACCGGGGAGCTGTTTTTT. It yields the protein CASSRTGGNTGELFF.

The genes are TRBV21-1 and TRBJ2-7; the D call of TRBD1 is as the table states it, not checked on the DNA. TRBV21-1 is a documented pseudogene. This CDR3 contains 18 residues. Here the CDR3 reads CASSERGQVPPLAYEQYF. In nucleotides, the CDR3 is TGTGCCAGCAGCGAGAGGGGACAGGTCCCTCCTTTGGCCTACGAGCAGTACTTC.

CDR3 sequence: CASRSGTDGETQYF. The DNA of the CDR3 is TGTGCCAGCAGATCCGGGACGGATGGGGAGACCCAGTACTTC. J is TRBJ2-5 and V is TRBV5-3; perhaps D is TRBD1 or TRBD2 (5 bases each). TRBV5-3 is an ORF; its function is uncertain. The CDR3 spans 14 residues. V dropped 8 bases and J dropped 5 bases, with 19 bases sitting between them.

With regard to this clone: Other DNA sequences of this sample code for an identical CDR3. The CDR3 loop reads CSVERGGTEAFF. As DNA, the CDR3 is TGCAGCGTCGAGAGGGGGGGCACTGAAGCTTTCTTT. The V and J genes are TRBV29-1 and TRBJ1-1; D might be TRBD1 (6 bases). Trimming removed 6 bases at V and 4 bases at J, with 12 bases between. The CDR3 covers 12 residues. Germline assignment: CDR1 SQVTM and CDR2 ANQGSEA.

V is TRBV5-1 and J is TRBJ2-5; a possible D gene is TRBD1 (5 bases). CDR1 is SGHRS, CDR2 YFSETQ, per germline. V lost 4 bases and J 0 bases, leaving 13 bases between the germline ends. The CDR3 spans 15 residues. The DNA for the CDR3 is TGCGCCAGCAGCCCAGCAACAGGTCACCAAGAGACCCAGTACTTC. It yields the protein CASSPATGHQETQYF.

The sample holds one count of this clone. This chain joins TRBV5-3 and TRBJ2-7; D is ambiguous. TRBV5-3 is labeled an ORF, and its function is uncertain. V shed 6 bases and J shed 10 bases, with 5 bases lying between them. The CDR3 is made up of 8 amino acids. The CDR3 nucleotides read TGTGCCAGAATTTTCCAGTACTTC. This codes for CARIFQYF.

The J gene is TRBJ2-5, the V gene TRBV5-4; TRBD1 agrees at 9 bases. Germline CDR1 and CDR2: SGHNT and YYREEE (reference sequence). The length of the CDR3 is 16 residues. The V segment lost 4 bases and the J segment 4 bases; nucleotides outside the gene matches: 11. CDR3 bases: TGTGCCAGCAGCACACCCGGGACAGGGATTCGAGAGACCCAGTACTTC. As protein: CASSTPGTGIRETQYF.

The rearrangement links TRBV29-1 to TRBJ2-7, with a weak D call TRBD2 (6 bases). Germline V gene sequence: CDR1 SQVTM, CDR2 ANQGSEA. Trimming removed 2 bases from V and 5 bases from J, with 13 bases in between. The CDR3 spans 13 residues. Here the CDR3 reads CSVERGYGNEQYF. The DNA for the CDR3 is TGCAGCGTTGAACGGGGGTATGGTAACGAGCAGTACTTC.

The J gene is TRBJ1-2, the V gene TRBV5-1; the match to TRBD1 covers 8 bases. The CDR3 extends over 14 amino acids. Looked up from germline, CDR1 is SGHRS and CDR2 is YFSETQ. V gave up 0 bases and J gave up 4 bases; unmatched junction bases: 2. This chain's CDR3 is CASSLEQGGYGYTF. The CDR3 DNA sequence: TGCGCCAGCAGCTTGGAACAGGGGGGCTATGGCTACACCTTC.

In DNA, the CDR3 is TGTGCTAGTGGTTTGTCGGGACTAGCGGGAGTTGAGCAGTTCTTC. Translation gives CASGLSGLAGVEQFF. The chain recombines TRBV12-5 with TRBJ2-1, with TRBD2 identical over 14 bases. CDR3 size: 15 residues. The V segment lost 2 bases and the J segment 9 bases; nucleotides outside the gene matches: 3. Germline assignment: CDR1 LGHNT and CDR2 FRNRAP.

About this clone: The sample holds other DNA sequences that translate to the same CDR3. The chain is built from TRBV28 and TRBJ2-2, with TRBD2 matching 10 bases. The J segment lost 0 bases and the V segment lost 6 bases, leaving 4 bases of the junction unmatched. Germline assignment: CDR1 MDHEN and CDR2 SYDVKM. The CDR3 covers 16 residues. The CDR3 DNA reads TGTGCCAGCAGCCTCAGCGGGAGGGCGAACACCGGGGAGCTGTTTTTT. Its translation: CASSLSGRANTGELFF.

This clone appeared once. The same CDR3 also results from other DNA sequences found in this sample. The chain employs TRBV11-2 and TRBJ2-5; D ambiguous. The V end was cut by 3 bases, the J end by 2 bases, with 4 bases between. Germline loops: CDR1 SGHAT, CDR2 FQNNGV. The CDR3 extends over 12 amino acids. In DNA form, the CDR3 reads TGTGCCAGCAGCTTCGATCAAGAGACCCAGTACTTC. Amino acids: CASSFDQETQYF.

The chain uses TRBV11-2 and TRBJ1-1, with unresolved D. In germline, CDR1 is SGHAT, CDR2 FQNNGV. CDR3 length: 13 residues. Trimming left V 0 bases short and J 10 bases short, with 12 bases between. The CDR3 DNA reads TGTGCCAGCAGCTTAGACACGACGGGTCGAGCTTTCTTT. It is translated as CASSLDTTGRAFF. Full variable domain (missing parts from reference TRBV11-2 and TRBJ1-1): EAGVAQSPRYKIIEKRQSVAFWCNPISGHATLYWYQQILGQGPKLLIQFQNNGVVDDSQLPKDRFSAERLKGVDSTLKIQPAKLEDSAVYLCASSLDTTGRAFFGQGTRLTVV.

The chain has TRBV28 and TRBJ2-3; 13 bases are shared with TRBD2. Unmatched junction bases numbered 14, after V lost 4 bases and J lost 10 bases. CDR1 and CDR2 from the germline V gene are MDHEN and SYDVKM. The CDR3 length is 17 residues. The CDR3 region has the DNA TGTGCCAGCAGTTCGACTAGCGGGAGGCCCCCGGTTCAAGCGCAGTATTTT. Amino acids: CASSSTSGRPPVQAQYF. The full variable domain, its missing parts supplied by reference TRBV28 and TRBJ2-3, is DVKVTQSSRYLVKRTGEKVFLECVQDMDHENMFWYRQDPGLGLRLIYFSYDVKMKEKGDIPEGYSVSREKKERFSLILESASTNQTSMYLCASSSTSGRPPVQAQYFGPGTRLTVL.

The gene calls are TRBV29-1 and TRBJ2-1, with 15 bases matching TRBD2. There are 16 residues in the CDR3. Trimming removed 5 bases from V and 8 bases from J; junction bases left unmatched: 10. Per germline, CDR1 SQVTM and CDR2 ANQGSEA. The CDR3 region is CSVQVSGTSGRYEQFF. In DNA form, the CDR3 reads TGCAGCGTTCAGGTCTCCGGGACTAGCGGGAGGTATGAGCAGTTCTTC.

This chain joins TRBV5-1 and TRBJ1-1, with a weak D call TRBD1 (5 bases). The V gene lost 2 bases and the J gene lost 4 bases, with 9 bases spanning the gap. CDR3 length: 13 residues. Per the germline V gene, CDR1 is SGHRS and CDR2 is YFSETQ. CDR3 DNA: TGCGCCAGCAGCTTTGTAGGGGCCACTGAAGCTTTCTTT. This gives the protein CASSFVGATEAFF.

The rearrangement uses TRBV5-1 and TRBJ1-3; D not certain. CDR1 is SGHRS, CDR2 YFSETQ, per germline. The CDR3 has 14 residues. V was pared by 5 bases and J by 0 bases, with 9 bases between. This chain's CDR3 is CASRDGISGNTIYF. The CDR3 region has the DNA TGCGCCAGCAGGGACGGAATCTCTGGAAACACCATATATTTT.